This TCR beta chain was identified during a study of cytotoxic CD8 clonotypes in ibrutinib-treated CLL. Across the whole study: The authors obtained response samples at a median of about 13 months of treatment, range 6 to 36.

General study points: Increased clonality at ibrutinib response gave way to a return toward baseline at progression.

Clones were sequenced by immunoSEQ multiplex PCR, and TCRdb holds only the in-frame ones, with some missing. The sample shows about 85,000 clones, roughly 77% of them seen only once. With V trimmed by 7 bases and J by 2 bases, 1 base remained unmatched. This CDR3 comprises 13 residues. Germline values: CDR1 MDHEN, CDR2 SYDVKM. This clone was observed a single time. Its antigen is not identified. About 2 micrograms of genomic DNA, which was extracted from cryopreserved PBMCs, served as the material used for the TCR beta libraries. The chain has TRBV28 and TRBJ1-3; TRBD1 matches at 8 bases. The sample here was PBMCs, taken after 12 months of ibrutinib treatment. The TCR originated in a human donor with chronic lymphocytic leukemia. The CDR3 DNA follows: TGTGCCAGCATACAGGGGGCTGGAAACACCATATATTTT. It encodes CASIQGAGNTIYF.